The 6 T cell receptor beta chains reported below all come from one sample, sequenced in a study of OX40 agonist ivuxolimab in advanced cancers. The library was built by means of the immunoSEQ multiplex PCR assay. This is the immuneACCESS table as TCRdb keeps it, with only in-frame sequences that have V and J called. A part of the clones is gone; compared with another copy, unresolved V genes explain less than half, and the rest is unexplained. The sample table holds fewer than 30,000 clones, of which roughly 80% were seen once. Roughly a sixth of the sample rests with the top ten. The sample here was CD4+ or CD8+ T cells sorted from blood, taken in a trial of the OX40 agonist ivuxolimab. These receptors came from an adult with an advanced solid tumor such as melanoma, head and neck, liver or kidney cancer.

The chain links TRBV9 to TRBJ2-2, with 9 bases that match TRBD1. The trim removed 4 bases at V and 6 bases at J, leaving 10 bases unmatched. This CDR3 region has 16 residues. Germline V CDR1 and CDR2: SGDLS, YYNGEE. CDR3 sequence: CASSPTGTGWPGELFF. Written as DNA, the CDR3 is TGTGCCAGCAGCCCGACCGGGACAGGGTGGCCCGGGGAGCTGTTTTTT.

This clone was counted a single time. The gene calls are TRBV2 and TRBJ2-3, with 13 bases identical to TRBD2. V dropped 6 bases and J dropped 6; count of bases not matched to a gene: 6. CDR1 is SNHLY and CDR2 is FYNNEI in the germline V gene. This CDR3 comprises 15 residues. The CDR3 here is CASRGTSGTADTQYF. The CDR3 DNA is TGTGCCAGCAGGGGGACTAGCGGGACGGCTGATACGCAGTATTTT.

The J gene is TRBJ2-2, the V gene TRBV11-2; no reliable D call. Germline V gene lookup returns CDR1 SGHAT and CDR2 FQNNGV. The CDR3 sequence is 14 residues long. V lost 1 base to trimming and J lost 4 bases, with 7 bases between them. CDR3 sequence: CASSLGAGTGELFF. In DNA form, the CDR3 reads TGTGCCAGCAGCTTAGGGGCCGGCACCGGGGAGCTGTTTTTT.

The chain joins TRBV7-9 to TRBJ2-1, with 12 nucleotides matching TRBD2. The germline V gene encodes CDR1 SEHNR and CDR2 FQNEAQ (reference sequence). The length of the CDR3 is 15 residues. Germline trimming cut 4 bases from V and 11 bases from J; bases unmatched to any gene: 9. CDR3 bases: TGTGCCAGCAGCTACCAGACACTAGCGGGAGGCCAGCAGTTCTTC. Amino acids: CASSYQTLAGGQQFF.

This chain links TRBV19 with TRBJ1-5, with D unclear. There are 14 residues in the CDR3. The germline gives CDR1 LNHDA, CDR2 SQIVND (reference sequence). V was clipped by 1 base and J by 3 bases, with 7 bases between them. The CDR3 sequence is CASSIGGSNQPQHF. DNA of the CDR3: TGTGCCAGTAGTATAGGGGGATCCAATCAGCCCCAGCATTTT.

This clone was seen a few times. The chain uses TRBV4-2 and TRBJ1-5; D perhaps matches TRBD1 (6 bases). The CDR3 is 15 residues long. Trimming shortened V by 0 bases and J by 7 bases, and 13 bases separated the two germline ends. The germline gives CDR1 LGHNA, CDR2 YNFKEQ. DNA for the CDR3: TGTGCCAGCAGCCAAGAAGTACAGGGAATACAGCCCCAGCATTTT. It translates to CASSQEVQGIQPQHF.